This TCR beta chain was observed in a study of blood T cells in healthy people across ages. A few counts support this clonotype. Its antigen remains unidentified. Losses at the gene ends were 3 bases for V and 3 bases for J; bases not matched to a gene: 4. In germline, CDR1 is MDHEN, CDR2 SYDVKM. The CDR3 covers 15 residues. A second PCR of 7 to 11 cycles used a sample-barcoded 5' primer and a J-beta primer mix. In TCRdb, the 5' RACE reads were re-called with MiXCR into one record per CDR3 protein. The table records some 700,000 distinct CDR3 sequences, about 20% of them present only once. Study observations and caveats: More naive CD4+ cells and higher diversity were found in long-lived than in aged donors. What prevented conclusive comparison of naive and antigen-experienced cells was that PBMCs were unsorted.

The chain uses TRBV28 and TRBJ2-2, with 7 bases matching TRBD2. This TCR came from a man between 65 and 80 years old in good health. What was sequenced was blood. DNA for the CDR3: TGTGCCAGCAGTTTCGCTAGCGGACACACCGGGGAGCTGTTTTTT. Translation gives CASSFASGHTGELFF.